The 18 T cell receptor beta chains below were found in one sample sequenced in a study of T cells in localized non-small cell lung cancer. Repertoires were generated with immunoSEQ multiplex PCR, while TCRdb's copy carries only in-frame clones and drops some. The sample lists approximately 15,000 clones, about 85% occurring once. Sequenced here: peripheral blood, sampled before any cancer treatment. These receptors were obtained from a woman aged 40-69 years with stage I lung adenocarcinoma.

The chain is built from TRBV6-4 and TRBJ2-3; D could derive from TRBD1 or TRBD2 (5 bases each). This CDR3 has 15 residues. V lost 3 bases and J lost 4, with 14 bases in between. CDR1 is MRHNA and CDR2 is SNTAGT in the germline V gene. Here the CDR3 DNA reads TGTGCCAGCAGTGATGGGGGTACGAGTGCAGATACGCAGTATTTT. Translation gives CASSDGGTSADTQYF.

This clone was recorded only once. The genes are TRBV7-9 and TRBJ1-3; D is unresolved. V was pared by 1 base and J by 6 bases, with 10 bases between. CDR1 is SEHNR, CDR2 FQNEAQ, per germline (reference sequence). The CDR3 consists of 14 residues. CDR3 in DNA: TGTGCCAGCAGCTTAGATCGGCAGACAAACACCATATATTTT. It encodes CASSLDRQTNTIYF.

This chain uses TRBV30 with TRBJ1-3; 7 nucleotides align to TRBD1. The junction had 8 bases not matched to a gene; V was cut back by 2 bases and J by 4 bases. Germline CDR1 is GTSNPN and CDR2 is SVGIG (reference sequence). This CDR3 has 15 amino acids. In DNA, the CDR3 is TGTGCCTGGAGTTCCTCGACAGGGAGAGGAAACACCATATATTTT. Translated, it gives CAWSSSTGRGNTIYF.

The chain uses TRBV7-2 and TRBJ1-5; TRBD1 agrees at 10 bases. In germline, CDR1 is SGHTA, CDR2 FQGNSA. The V segment lost 3 bases and the J segment 1 base; nucleotides outside the gene matches: 0. CDR3 length equals 15 residues. The CDR3 loop reads CASSLTGGSNQPQHF. As DNA, the CDR3 is TGTGCCAGCAGCTTGACAGGGGGCAGCAATCAGCCCCAGCATTTT. Variable domain in full (rest from reference TRBV7-2 and TRBJ1-5): GAGVSQSPSNKVTEKGKDVELRCDPISGHTALYWYRQSLGQGLEFLIYFQGNSAPDKSGLPSDRFSAERTGGSVSTLTIQRTQQEDSAVYLCASSLTGGSNQPQHFGDGTRLSIL.

In its sample, this clone was seen once. The V gene is TRBV6-4, the J gene TRBJ1-6; D might be TRBD1 (5 bases). Trimming took off 6 bases at V and 7 bases at J, with 16 bases between the two ends. The CDR3 is 15 amino acids. Germline V CDR1 and CDR2: MRHNA, SNTAGT. This chain's CDR3 is CASSLNGEGNSPLHF. The CDR3 DNA reads TGTGCCAGCAGCCTGAACGGTGAGGGGAATTCACCCCTCCACTTT.

The chain carries TRBV7-6 and TRBJ2-2, with D perhaps TRBD1 (5 bases). The length of the CDR3 is 16 residues. The germline V and J ends were trimmed by 5 bases and 2 bases, with 15 bases remaining between them. Germline CDR1 reads SGHVS; CDR2 reads FNYEAQ. This CDR3 is CASSPQGSANTGELFF. In DNA form, the CDR3 reads TGTGCCAGCAGCCCGCAGGGTTCGGCTAACACCGGGGAGCTGTTTTTT.

CDR3 coding DNA: TGTGCCAGTAGTGTGGTCCCCCAGTCAGATACGCAGTATTTT. This gives the protein CASSVVPQSDTQYF. V and J are TRBV19 and TRBJ2-3, with D uncertain. Germline assignment: CDR1 LNHDA and CDR2 SQIVND (reference sequence). Trimming took off 5 bases at V and 4 bases at J, with 13 bases between the two ends. The CDR3 has 14 amino acids.

About this clone: At one of its ends the junction is not consistent with the germline gene, which may arise from a read error. V and J are TRBV6-5 and TRBJ1-1, with D unclear. This CDR3 has 13 amino acids. In germline, CDR1 is MNHEY, CDR2 SVGAGI. Written as DNA, the CDR3 is TGTGCCAGCAGCACTGGACTGAACCCTGAAGCTTTCTTT. This gives the protein CASSTGLNPEAFF.

V and J are TRBV6-1 and TRBJ1-6, with TRBD1 as a possible D gene (6 bases). CDR1 MNHNS and CDR2 SASEGT come from the germline V gene. The V gene lost 4 bases and the J gene lost 7 bases, with 14 bases spanning the gap. This CDR3 has 15 residues. CDR3 protein: CASSGTGNSNSPLHF. DNA of the CDR3: TGTGCCAGCAGTGGAACAGGGAATAGCAATTCACCCCTCCACTTT.

The genes are TRBV5-1 and TRBJ1-2; D call uncertain. This CDR3 contains 14 residues. V gave up 0 bases and J gave up 2 bases, with 8 bases separating them. The germline gives CDR1 SGHRS, CDR2 YFSETQ. CDR3: CASSLERGNYGYTF. The CDR3 coding sequence is TGCGCCAGCAGCTTGGAGCGGGGAAACTATGGCTACACCTTC.

The chain links TRBV6-1 to TRBJ1-6; D gene ambiguous. CDR1 and CDR2 from the germline V gene are MNHNS and SASEGT. The CDR3 spans 19 residues. The V end was cut by 2 bases, the J end by 6 bases, with 23 bases between. CDR3 sequence reads: CASSELPSGGSFFNSPLHF. The CDR3 DNA sequence: TGTGCCAGCAGTGAACTTCCCTCAGGCGGCAGTTTCTTTAATTCACCCCTCCACTTT.

This sequence joins TRBV27 and TRBJ2-7; weak D call: TRBD1 (6 bases). V was cut by 4 bases and J by 6 bases, with 10 bases left in between. Germline V gene data show CDR1 as MNHEY and CDR2 as SMNVEV (reference sequence). The CDR3 sequence is 12 residues long. The DNA for the CDR3 is TGTGCCAGCAGTTACAGGGTGGGCGAGCAGTACTTC. Its protein product is CASSYRVGEQYF.

The chain links TRBV18 to TRBJ2-2; a weak D match, TRBD2 (6 bases). V lost 8 bases and J 0 bases, leaving 13 bases between the germline ends. This CDR3 contains 15 residues. Per the germline V gene, CDR1 is KGHSH and CDR2 is LQKENI. CDR3 residues: CASPPAGSNTGELFF. Written as DNA, the CDR3 is TGTGCCAGCCCTCCGGCGGGATCGAACACCGGGGAGCTGTTTTTT.

The rearrangement uses TRBV9 and TRBJ1-4, with D unclear. V shed 3 bases and J shed 8 bases, with 8 bases lying between them. The germline V gene encodes CDR1 SGDLS and CDR2 YYNGEE. This CDR3 region has 12 residues. In DNA form, the CDR3 reads TGTGCCAGCAGCGGGGCCGGGGAAAAACTGTTTTTT. It is translated as CASSGAGEKLFF.

The chain joins TRBV27 to TRBJ2-5; weak D call: TRBD1 (6 bases). V shed 2 bases and J shed 5 bases, with 12 bases lying between them. Germline CDR1 MNHEY, CDR2 SMNVEV (reference sequence). The CDR3 covers 14 residues. CDR3 amino acids: CASSLIGQGETQYF. The CDR3 nucleotides are TGTGCCAGCAGTTTAATCGGTCAGGGGGAGACCCAGTACTTC.

This clone was seen once. This chain connects TRBV11-2 to TRBJ1-2; D remains unclear. This CDR3 has 10 amino acids. Germline CDR1 is SGHAT and CDR2 is FQNNGV. The ends were cut back, 7 bases at V and 4 bases at J, with 4 bases in the middle. CDR3 region: CASISYGYTF. In DNA form, the CDR3 reads TGTGCCAGCATCAGCTATGGCTACACCTTC.

The chain carries TRBV30 and TRBJ1-2, with D perhaps matching TRBD1 (5 bases). Trimming pared 0 bases from V and 9 bases from J, leaving 11 bases between. The CDR3 totals 12 residues. Per germline, CDR1 GTSNPN and CDR2 SVGIG (reference sequence). The CDR3 DNA reads as TGTGCCTGGAGTGTTATGGGGACTAGCTACACCTTC. It yields the protein CAWSVMGTSYTF.

The chain links TRBV7-2 to TRBJ1-4; D might be TRBD1 (6 bases). The CDR3 runs to 19 residues. The ends were cut back, 0 bases at V and 0 bases at J, with 17 bases in the middle. CDR1 is SGHTA, CDR2 FQGNSA, per germline. The CDR3: CASSLAGTLYGATNEKLFF. In DNA form, the CDR3 reads TGTGCCAGCAGCTTAGCTGGGACACTATACGGGGCAACTAATGAAAAACTGTTTTTT.